This is a list of T cell receptor beta chains from one sample in a study of T cell responses to AZD1222 COVID-19 vaccine. Clones were read by immunoSEQ multiplex PCR, and TCRdb kept only the in-frame ones, dropping some. Found here are 150,000 to 200,000 clones, roughly 91% of them singletons; the top ten hold 5% to 6.5%. The sequenced sample was peripheral blood, obtained 28 days after the second AZD1222 dose. All receptors come from an adult who received the AZD1222 COVID-19 vaccine. Each CDR3 is given with its conserved first and last residue. The D gene is left open where the match is weak. Some rows have no size entry. The others give once, few or many, or a class for an expanded clone.

clone_size: -; d_call: TRBD1; v_call: TRBV30; j_call: TRBJ2-5; cdr3_nt: TGTGCCTGGTCGACAGGGGGCTGGGGAGAGACCCAGTACTTC; cdr3_aa: CAWSTGGWGETQYF
clone_size: -; d_call: -; v_call: TRBV10-3; j_call: TRBJ1-1; cdr3_nt: TGTGCCATCAGAGCGACAGGCCCGGAGGCTTTCTTT; cdr3_aa: CAIRATGPEAFF
clone_size: -; d_call: TRBD1; v_call: TRBV28; j_call: TRBJ1-5; cdr3_nt: TGTGCCAGCAGTTTAGGCGGGGGGAGACAGGGTAGGCAGCCCCAGCATTTT; cdr3_aa: CASSLGGGRQGRQPQHF
clone_size: -; d_call: -; v_call: TRBV2; j_call: TRBJ2-1; cdr3_nt: TGTGCCAGCAGTGCCGTCAATGAGCAGTTCTTC; cdr3_aa: CASSAVNEQFF
clone_size: -; d_call: -; v_call: TRBV12-3/TRBV12-4; j_call: TRBJ1-1; cdr3_nt: TGTGCCAGCAAAGGGGAGGGGAACACTGAAGCTTTCTTT; cdr3_aa: CASKGEGNTEAFF
clone_size: -; d_call: TRBD1; v_call: TRBV2; j_call: TRBJ2-6; cdr3_nt: TGTGCCAGCAGTGCCGACAGGGCTGGGGCCAACGTCCTGACTTTC; cdr3_aa: CASSADRAGANVLTF
clone_size: once; d_call: -; v_call: TRBV5-4; j_call: TRBJ1-2; cdr3_nt: TGTGCCAGCAGCTTGTTTAGGGGTTCGGGTGGGCGGAACTATGGCTACACCTTC; cdr3_aa: CASSLFRGSGGRNYGYTF
clone_size: -; d_call: TRBD1; v_call: TRBV7-2; j_call: TRBJ1-6; cdr3_nt: TGTGCCAGCAGACAACCCGGGACAGGATATAATTCACCCCTCCACTTT; cdr3_aa: CASRQPGTGYNSPLHF
clone_size: once; d_call: -; v_call: TRBV10-3; j_call: TRBJ2-1; cdr3_nt: TGTGCCATCAGTGAGTCGGACAACTACAATGAGCAGTTCTTC; cdr3_aa: CAISESDNYNEQFF
clone_size: -; d_call: -; v_call: TRBV5-1; j_call: TRBJ1-3; cdr3_nt: TGCGCCAGCAGCTTGGACCCAGGGACCGGAAACACCATATATTTT; cdr3_aa: CASSLDPGTGNTIYF
clone_size: -; d_call: -; v_call: TRBV5-4; j_call: TRBJ1-2; cdr3_nt: TGTGCCAGCAGCTTGGGGCAGGGAAAGGGTTATGGCTACACCTTC; cdr3_aa: CASSLGQGKGYGYTF
clone_size: once; d_call: -; v_call: TRBV9; j_call: TRBJ2-7; cdr3_nt: TGTGCCAGCAGCGTAAGAACGGATCCTTCGGCCTACGAGCAGTACTTC; cdr3_aa: CASSVRTDPSAYEQYF
clone_size: -; d_call: -; v_call: TRBV5-1; j_call: TRBJ2-7; cdr3_nt: TGCGCCAGCACCTATACCCCCAGCGGAGAGATCTACGAGCAGTACTTC; cdr3_aa: CASTYTPSGEIYEQYF
clone_size: -; d_call: -; v_call: TRBV27; j_call: TRBJ1-2; cdr3_nt: TGTGCCAGCAGTCCACAGGGTGCTGGCTACACCTTC; cdr3_aa: CASSPQGAGYTF
clone_size: -; d_call: TRBD1; v_call: TRBV3-1/TRBV3-2; j_call: TRBJ2-5; cdr3_nt: TGTGCCAGCAGCCAAGCTAGGACAGGGGGTCAAGAGACCCAGTACTTC; cdr3_aa: CASSQARTGGQETQYF
clone_size: -; d_call: -; v_call: TRBV2; j_call: TRBJ1-2; cdr3_nt: TGTGCCAGCAGTGTGTTTACCTATGGCTACACCTTC; cdr3_aa: CASSVFTYGYTF
clone_size: -; d_call: -; v_call: TRBV29-1; j_call: TRBJ1-1; cdr3_nt: TGCAGCGTTCAGGTTGCCGCCCAACCAGGGCCCCCTGAAGCTTTCTTT; cdr3_aa: CSVQVAAQPGPPEAFF
clone_size: -; d_call: -; v_call: TRBV6-1; j_call: TRBJ2-7; cdr3_nt: TGTGCCAGCAGTGGTGGGGCCACCTGGGCCTCCTACGAGCAGTACTTC; cdr3_aa: CASSGGATWASYEQYF
clone_size: -; d_call: -; v_call: TRBV28; j_call: TRBJ2-7; cdr3_nt: TGTGCCAGCAGTGCACGGACAGGTTCTCACCGGGGGGGCTACTACGAGCAGTACTTC; cdr3_aa: CASSARTGSHRGGYYEQYF
clone_size: once; d_call: -; v_call: TRBV28; j_call: TRBJ1-2; cdr3_nt: TGTGCCAGCAGCTCAACGGGACTCTATGGCTACACCTTC; cdr3_aa: CASSSTGLYGYTF
clone_size: -; d_call: -; v_call: TRBV7-2; j_call: TRBJ1-3; cdr3_nt: TGTGCCAGCAGCTTAGGGGGGGTTCCCTCTGGAAACACCATATATTTT; cdr3_aa: CASSLGGVPSGNTIYF
clone_size: -; d_call: -; v_call: TRBV6-1; j_call: TRBJ2-7; cdr3_nt: TGTGCCAGCATACCGGACAGCTCCTACGAGCAGTACTTC; cdr3_aa: CASIPDSSYEQYF
clone_size: once; d_call: TRBD2; v_call: TRBV6-2/TRBV6-3; j_call: TRBJ2-5; cdr3_nt: TGTGCCAGCAGCTCTGGGACTAGCGGGAAAGAGACCCAGTACTTC; cdr3_aa: CASSSGTSGKETQYF
clone_size: -; d_call: TRBD1; v_call: TRBV5-1; j_call: TRBJ2-7; cdr3_nt: TGCGCCAGCAGCTCAGGACAGGGCACCTACGAGCAGTACTTC; cdr3_aa: CASSSGQGTYEQYF
clone_size: -; d_call: -; v_call: TRBV28; j_call: TRBJ1-2; cdr3_nt: TGTGCCAGCAGTTACCCTGCGGGGGGCAGGCTGCATGGCTACACCTTC; cdr3_aa: CASSYPAGGRLHGYTF
clone_size: -; d_call: -; v_call: TRBV28; j_call: TRBJ2-7; cdr3_nt: TGTGCCAGCACCACAGCCTCCTACGAGCAGTACTTC; cdr3_aa: CASTTASYEQYF
clone_size: -; d_call: TRBD2; v_call: TRBV10-1; j_call: TRBJ2-3; cdr3_nt: TGCGCCAGCTCCCTAGCGGGGGGTATGGGCACAGATACGCAGTATTTT; cdr3_aa: CASSLAGGMGTDTQYF
clone_size: -; d_call: -; v_call: TRBV9; j_call: TRBJ2-1; cdr3_nt: TGTGCCAGCAGCGTAACTAAAGGTCGGGAGCAGTTCTTC; cdr3_aa: CASSVTKGREQFF
clone_size: -; d_call: -; v_call: TRBV28; j_call: TRBJ1-4; cdr3_nt: TGTGCCAGCAATGGGGGCCGGGGCGCTAATGAAAAACTGTTTTTT; cdr3_aa: CASNGGRGANEKLFF
clone_size: -; d_call: -; v_call: TRBV6-5; j_call: TRBJ2-7; cdr3_nt: TGTGCCAGCAGTTACTCCCTAGCTCCGTACGAGCAGTACTTC; cdr3_aa: CASSYSLAPYEQYF
clone_size: -; d_call: TRBD2; v_call: TRBV19; j_call: TRBJ2-3; cdr3_nt: TGTGCCAGTAGTGTGACTAGCGGGGGTTCCACAGATACGCAGTATTTT; cdr3_aa: CASSVTSGGSTDTQYF
clone_size: -; d_call: TRBD2; v_call: TRBV4-2; j_call: TRBJ2-3; cdr3_nt: TGTGCCAGCAGCCAAGATGGTAGCGGGGGTCCAGATACGCAGTATTTT; cdr3_aa: CASSQDGSGGPDTQYF
clone_size: once; d_call: -; v_call: TRBV18; j_call: TRBJ1-5; cdr3_nt: TGTGCCAGCTCATGGGACAGCAATCAGCCCCAGCATTTT; cdr3_aa: CASSWDSNQPQHF
clone_size: -; d_call: TRBD1; v_call: TRBV18; j_call: TRBJ1-4; cdr3_nt: TGTGCCAGCTCGCCCGACCCCAGGGGGTCTAATGAAAAACTGTTTTTT; cdr3_aa: CASSPDPRGSNEKLFF
clone_size: -; d_call: TRBD2; v_call: TRBV10-1; j_call: TRBJ2-7; cdr3_nt: TGCGCCAGCAGTGACCGGGGACTAGCGGGTTTATCTGGCTCCTACGAGCAGTACTTC; cdr3_aa: CASSDRGLAGLSGSYEQYF
clone_size: -; d_call: -; v_call: TRBV12-3/TRBV12-4; j_call: TRBJ1-3; cdr3_nt: TGTGGGGGCCGAAGCTCTGGAAACACCATATATTTT; cdr3_aa: CGGRSSGNTIYF
clone_size: once; d_call: TRBD2; v_call: TRBV10-3; j_call: TRBJ2-3; cdr3_nt: TGTGCCATCAGTGAGTCGACTCGCGTGCGGGGGGGCACAGATACGCAGTATTTT; cdr3_aa: CAISESTRVRGGTDTQYF
clone_size: -; d_call: -; v_call: TRBV28; j_call: TRBJ1-3; cdr3_nt: TGTGCCACCGTGGGGGATGGAAACACCATATATTTT; cdr3_aa: CATVGDGNTIYF
clone_size: -; d_call: -; v_call: TRBV19; j_call: TRBJ1-6; cdr3_nt: TGTGCCAGTAGTGGGACTTCTCTCGGCCACTATAATTCACCCCTCCACTTT; cdr3_aa: CASSGTSLGHYNSPLHF
clone_size: -; d_call: TRBD1; v_call: TRBV6-5; j_call: TRBJ1-2; cdr3_nt: TGTGCCAGCAGTTACTCGATTACAGGGGCTAACTATGGCTACACCTTC; cdr3_aa: CASSYSITGANYGYTF
clone_size: -; d_call: -; v_call: TRBV19; j_call: TRBJ2-2; cdr3_nt: TGTGCCAGTAGTACGGGACGGACTGACGGGGAGCTGTTTTTT; cdr3_aa: CASSTGRTDGELFF
clone_size: once; d_call: -; v_call: TRBV7-9; j_call: TRBJ1-2; cdr3_nt: TGTGCCAGCAGCCCAGGACAGCGCCATGGCTACACCTTC; cdr3_aa: CASSPGQRHGYTF
clone_size: few; d_call: TRBD2; v_call: TRBV7-2; j_call: TRBJ2-7; cdr3_nt: TGTGCCAGCAGCCCCGGGACTAGACTTTCCGAGCAGTACTTC; cdr3_aa: CASSPGTRLSEQYF
clone_size: -; d_call: TRBD2; v_call: TRBV23-1; j_call: TRBJ2-3; cdr3_nt: TGCGCCAGCAGTCAATCGAAAACTAGCGAGATAATCACAGATACGCAGTATTTT; cdr3_aa: CASSQSKTSEIITDTQYF
clone_size: -; d_call: TRBD2; v_call: TRBV28; j_call: TRBJ2-1; cdr3_nt: TGTGCCAGCAGTTATCTAGCGGGAGTGGGGCGCAATGAGCAGTTCTTC; cdr3_aa: CASSYLAGVGRNEQFF
clone_size: once; d_call: TRBD1; v_call: TRBV5-6; j_call: TRBJ1-3; cdr3_nt: TGTGCCAGCAACACACAGGGGGCTCGTGGAAACACCATATATTTT; cdr3_aa: CASNTQGARGNTIYF
clone_size: -; d_call: -; v_call: TRBV21-1; j_call: TRBJ2-1; cdr3_nt: TGTGCCAGCAGCAAAGGAGACAGGATGTTAGGGCAGTTCTTC; cdr3_aa: CASSKGDRMLGQFF